Included here is one TCR beta chain sequence, with context. Its antigen is still unknown. Looked up from germline, CDR1 is SGHVS and CDR2 is FQNEAQ. The junction had 9 bases not matched to a gene; V was cut back by 5 bases and J by 3 bases. The CDR3 has 15 residues. CD45RO-negative CD8 cells positively selected for CCR7 made up the naive population, which excluded terminally differentiated effector memory CD45RA+ cells. Sorted subsets were amplified in replicate PCRs using around 220 ng DNA, about 30,000 T cell genomes. Only in-frame clones appear in the TCRdb table, and some are missing; sequencing was by immunoSEQ multiplex PCR. This sample has nearly 2 million clones, with about 95% found just once. The source of the sample is a study of shared clonotypes between healthy human individuals. Findings and limits, study-wide: Clonotypes shared by all four donors outscored non-shared clonotypes in generation probability.

The sequence was obtained from a man younger than 30 in good health. This chain joins TRBV7-8 and TRBJ1-1; the match to TRBD1 covers 7 bases. The sample comprised naive CD8+ T cells sorted from blood. DNA of the CDR3: TGTGCCAGCAGCCAGGGGGGGCTTAGGGACACTGAAGCTTTCTTT. It encodes CASSQGGLRDTEAFF.